This TCR beta chain was observed in a study of shared clonotypes between healthy human individuals. The protocol was immunoSEQ multiplex PCR, while the TCRdb copy is restricted to in-frame clones and leaves out a portion. The repertoire has millions of clones, 90% to 95% of them found once; the top ten carry more than 0.1%. V was cut by 6 bases and J by 4 bases, with 13 bases left in between. The germline CDR1 and CDR2 sequences are MDHEN and SYDVKM. This CDR3 region has 13 residues. This receptor was obtained from a man younger than 30 in good health. Sample: naive CD4+ T cells sorted from blood. Subset described: CD45RA+ positively selected. This rearrangement joins TRBV28 to TRBJ2-7, with unresolved D. The DNA for the CDR3 is TGTGCCAGCAGGGCCCCCGGTTCATACGAGCAGTACTTC. Translated, it gives CASRAPGSYEQYF.